This TCR beta chain was recorded in a study of control samples from healthy donors and cancer patients. The CDR3 has 14 amino acids. Germline loops: CDR1 SGHTA, CDR2 FQGNSA. Losses at the gene ends were 6 bases for V and 7 bases for J; bases not matched to a gene: 9. The assay was immunoSEQ multiplex PCR, and TCRdb's table has in-frame clones only and misses some. In the table there are approximately 210,000 clones, roughly nine tenths of which are singletons. The clonotype originates from a young man in good health. The specimen sequenced was blood. The rearrangement uses TRBV7-2 and TRBJ1-5, with TRBD1 identical over 7 bases. DNA of the CDR3: TGTGCCAGCAGTTCCCGACAGGGTAGCCAGCCCCAGCATTTT. The encoded protein is CASSSRQGSQPQHF.